A single sample is the source of the 17 T cell receptor beta chains below, sequenced in a study of blood T cells in healthy people across ages. A second PCR of roughly 7 to 11 cycles used a sample-barcoded 5' primer and a J-beta primer mix. TCRdb used MiXCR to reprocess the 5' RACE reads, holding one entry per CDR3 protein. Seen here are roughly 1,700,000 distinct CDR3 sequences, under 30% observed once, and the top ten hold roughly 8%. The sequencing sample was made of blood. The source is a woman aged 25 to 45 in good health.

This clonotype was observed a few times. The chain carries TRBV14 and TRBJ1-1; D remains unclear. The CDR3 contains 15 residues. The V gene's germline CDR1 is SGHDN and CDR2 FVKESK. V dropped 4 bases and J dropped 0 bases, with 12 bases sitting between them. In DNA form, the CDR3 reads TGTGCCAGCAGCCCGAGAGGTCGGATGAACACTGAAGCTTTCTTT. It is translated as CASSPRGRMNTEAFF.

This chain joins TRBV5-1 and TRBJ2-1; TRBD1 might be the D (6 bases). V was trimmed by 5 bases and J by 0 bases, leaving 12 bases between them. The CDR3 runs to 15 residues. From germline, CDR1 is SGHRS and CDR2 YFSETQ. CDR3 loop: CASRHRVTSYNEQFF. As DNA, the CDR3 is TGCGCCAGCAGACACAGGGTCACCTCCTACAATGAGCAGTTCTTC.

Many counts were recorded for this clonotype. The chain joins TRBV28 to TRBJ2-4; D may be TRBD2 (7 bases). Deletions cut 6 bases from V and 1 base from J, with 16 bases between. Per the germline V gene, CDR1 is MDHEN and CDR2 is SYDVKM. The CDR3 loop spans 16 amino acids. The CDR3: CASRRGGERAKNIQYF. The CDR3 coding sequence is TGTGCCAGCAGGAGAGGGGGGGAAAGGGCCAAAAACATTCAGTACTTC.

This clonotype showed up just a few times. This chain connects TRBV6-2 or TRBV6-3 to TRBJ2-1; D remains unclear. V shed 3 bases and J shed 4 bases, with 7 bases lying between them. CDR3 length: 13 amino acids. Germline values: CDR1 MNHEY, CDR2 SVGEGT. Written as DNA, the CDR3 is TGTGCCAGCAGTTATCTAGTATACAATGAGCAGTTCTTC. This translates into CASSYLVYNEQFF.

This sequence joins TRBV20-1 and TRBJ2-4; D remains ambiguous. Trimming stripped 3 bases from V and 6 bases from J, with 9 bases between. Germline CDR1 is DFQATT and CDR2 is SNEGSKA (reference sequence). The CDR3 sequence is 12 residues long. The CDR3 sequence: CSASPGGNIQYF. In nucleotides, the CDR3 is TGCAGTGCTAGTCCCGGCGGAAACATTCAGTACTTC.

The CDR3 loop reads CASSLSGRFVREETQYF. The CDR3 bases are TGTGCCAGCAGTTTGAGCGGGAGGTTTGTTCGGGAAGAGACCCAGTACTTC. The chain is built from TRBV27 and TRBJ2-5; 9 bases are a match to TRBD2. Trimming removed 3 bases from V and 3 bases from J; junction bases left unmatched: 11. Per germline, CDR1 MNHEY and CDR2 SMNVEV (reference sequence). The CDR3 covers 17 residues.

This clonotype has a count of ten or more. The gene calls are TRBV6-4 and TRBJ2-3, with TRBD2 matching over 10 bases. V shed 3 bases and J 6 bases; nucleotides not matched to a gene: 6. Germline-derived CDR1 and CDR2 are MRHNA and SNTAGT. The CDR3 is 15 amino acids. DNA for the CDR3: TGTGCCAGCAGTGAAGCAGCGGGAGGGCCGGATACGCAGTATTTT. Its protein product is CASSEAAGGPDTQYF.

The chain has TRBV7-9 and TRBJ2-7; 10 bases line up with TRBD2. Germline V CDR1 and CDR2: SEHNR, FQNEAQ (reference sequence). CDR3 length: 13 amino acids. V was clipped by 8 bases and J by 12 bases; unmatched bases: 13. CDR3 sequence reads: CASVAGGQETRYF. CDR3 bases: TGTGCCAGCGTAGCGGGGGGTCAAGAGACCCGGTACTTC.

The rearrangement links TRBV7-2 to TRBJ2-1; tentatively, D is TRBD2 (5 bases). The CDR3 contains 16 residues. V was cut by 4 bases and J by 0 bases, with 13 bases left in between. Germline V gene data show CDR1 as SGHTA and CDR2 as FQGNSA. CDR3 nucleotide sequence: TGTGCCAGCAGCTCCCAAGGTGGGAGCTCCTACAATGAGCAGTTCTTC. Its protein is CASSSQGGSSYNEQFF.

This clonotype was seen only a few times. The V and J genes are TRBV10-3 and TRBJ2-1, with TRBD2 matching 9 bases. With the DNA end fitting TRBJ2-7 better, the J assignment may be wrong. The CDR3 length is 13 residues. Germline V lookup: CDR1 ENHRY, CDR2 SYGVKD. The DNA for the CDR3 is TGTGCCAGTAGCGGGAGCTCCTACAATGAGCAGTACTTC. Translated: CASSGSSYNEQYF.

The genes are TRBV20-1 and TRBJ2-1, with 11 nucleotides matching TRBD2. J gave up 6 bases and V 8 bases, and 21 bases lay outside the gene matches. This CDR3 comprises 18 residues. CDR1 and CDR2 from the germline V gene are DFQATT and SNEGSKA (reference sequence). The CDR3 nucleotides are TGCAGTTCGTTAGACCCCACTAGCGGGAGAGCATTGAGCAATGAGCAGTTCTTC. Protein product: CSSLDPTSGRALSNEQFF.

This clonotype showed up many times. This sequence joins TRBV28 and TRBJ1-2; a possible D gene is TRBD1 (5 bases). Germline V gives CDR1 MDHEN, CDR2 SYDVKM. The CDR3 totals 14 residues. Between the trimmed V and J ends, which lost 3 bases and 8 bases, there was a span of 16 bases. The CDR3 DNA follows: TGTGCCAGCAGTTTGCTTGGGGACCCCCTCGGCTACACCTTC. Translating gives CASSLLGDPLGYTF.

In its sample, this clonotype was seen a few times. The chain recombines TRBV29-1 with TRBJ1-1; TRBD1 agrees at 9 bases. Germline V gives CDR1 SQVTM, CDR2 ANQGSEA. Trimming at V came to 7 bases and at J to 7 bases, leaving 10 bases not matched to a gene. This CDR3 spans 13 amino acids. CDR3 sequence (DNA): TGCAGCGGGAAGACAGGGGGTTTAGGTGAAGCTTTCTTT. Its translation: CSGKTGGLGEAFF.

A few counts support this clonotype. The rearrangement joins TRBV29-1 to TRBJ2-7; D call uncertain. The CDR3 is 12 residues long. Germline V gene sequence: CDR1 SQVTM, CDR2 ANQGSEA. Deletions cut 0 bases from V and 6 bases from J, with 9 bases between. The CDR3 here is CSVEDLELEQYF. The CDR3, as DNA: TGCAGCGTTGAAGATCTGGAGCTCGAGCAGTACTTC.

The V and J genes are TRBV7-2 and TRBJ2-4; the match to TRBD2 covers 8 bases. The end of the DNA is better explained by TRBJ2-7, so the J call may be wrong. CDR3 size: 13 residues. The germline gives CDR1 SGHTA, CDR2 FQGNSA. CDR3 nucleotides: TGTGCCAGCAGTTCCATTAGCGGGACCGAGCAGTACTTC. This translates into CASSSISGTEQYF.

The rearrangement joins TRBV5-1 to TRBJ2-5; TRBD2 agrees at 7 bases. Germline CDR1 is SGHRS and CDR2 is YFSETQ. The V gene end was trimmed by 1 base and the J gene end by 6 bases; junction bases not matched to a gene: 9. The CDR3 is made up of 15 amino acids. This CDR3 reads CASSLSTSDSKTQYF. CDR3 nucleotide sequence: TGCGCCAGCAGCTTGAGTACTAGCGATTCCAAGACCCAGTACTTC.

This clonotype appeared a few times. The rearrangement uses TRBV3-1 and TRBJ1-2, with D possibly matching TRBD1 (6 bases). CDR3 size: 15 residues. V was trimmed by 4 bases and J by 4 bases, leaving 16 bases between them. The V gene's germline CDR1 is LGHDT and CDR2 YNNKEL (reference sequence). CDR3 bases: TGTGCCAGCAGCCCTGGACCCAACAGGGCCTATGGCTACACCTTC. It specifies CASSPGPNRAYGYTF.